A selection of T cell receptor beta chains follows, all from one sample in a study of identical twins. TCRdb reanalysed the 5' RACE reads using MiXCR and keeps one entry per CDR3 protein. The sample comprises 500,000 to 550,000 distinct CDR3 sequences, about 20% of which are singletons, and around 0.47% rests with the top ten. These data are also associated with another study on yellow fever vaccine responses in identical twins.

Sequences were obtained from CD4+ T cells sorted from blood. The receptors stem from a young woman in good health. CDR3s include the opening cysteine and the closing phenylalanine or tryptophan. The D gene is left open where the match is weak.

v_call: TRBV28; d_call: TRBD1; cdr3_length: 15; j_call: TRBJ1-2; cdr3_aa: CASTTTGGEVPGYTF
v_call: TRBV9; d_call: TRBD1; cdr3_length: 15; j_call: TRBJ1-6; cdr3_aa: CASSADRGGNSPLHF
v_call: TRBV12-3/TRBV12-4; d_call: .; cdr3_length: 15; j_call: TRBJ2-1; cdr3_aa: CATWVRERPYNEQFF
v_call: TRBV5-1; d_call: .; cdr3_length: 15; j_call: TRBJ2-1; cdr3_aa: CASSLVGGSNNEQFF
v_call: TRBV9; d_call: .; cdr3_length: 16; j_call: TRBJ2-2; cdr3_aa: CASSVAGGTNTGELFF
v_call: TRBV2; d_call: TRBD1; cdr3_length: 15; j_call: TRBJ2-7; cdr3_aa: CASSEQGDPAYEQYF
v_call: TRBV7-2; d_call: .; cdr3_length: 11; j_call: TRBJ2-7; cdr3_aa: CASSARYEQYF
v_call: TRBV29-1; d_call: .; cdr3_length: 13; j_call: TRBJ2-3; cdr3_aa: CSVDTGPTDTQYF
v_call: TRBV20-1; d_call: TRBD2; cdr3_length: 16; j_call: TRBJ2-3; cdr3_aa: CSARLASGRVPDTQYF
v_call: TRBV7-9; d_call: TRBD1; cdr3_length: 17; j_call: TRBJ2-5; cdr3_aa: CASSLTNRGTGRETQYF
v_call: TRBV12-3/TRBV12-4; d_call: .; cdr3_length: 12; j_call: TRBJ2-1; cdr3_aa: CASIDRRDEQFF
v_call: TRBV3-1; d_call: .; cdr3_length: 12; j_call: TRBJ2-7; cdr3_aa: CASSQGGYEQYF
v_call: TRBV12-3/TRBV12-4; d_call: .; cdr3_length: 15; j_call: TRBJ2-2; cdr3_aa: CASSPQGFGTGELFF
v_call: TRBV19; d_call: .; cdr3_length: 14; j_call: TRBJ1-5; cdr3_aa: CASRHRESNQPQHF
v_call: TRBV28; d_call: .; cdr3_length: 16; j_call: TRBJ1-6; cdr3_aa: CASSASWLSGNSPLHF
v_call: TRBV3-1; d_call: .; cdr3_length: 15; j_call: TRBJ2-1; cdr3_aa: CASSQEGYAYNEQFF
v_call: TRBV10-2; d_call: TRBD2; cdr3_length: 14; j_call: TRBJ2-7; cdr3_aa: CASSPGLAKYCSYF
v_call: TRBV5-1; d_call: .; cdr3_length: 12; j_call: TRBJ2-2; cdr3_aa: CASSLVHGELFF
v_call: TRBV6-2/TRBV6-3; d_call: .; cdr3_length: 14; j_call: TRBJ1-1; cdr3_aa: CASSWGGVNTEAFF
v_call: TRBV7-9; d_call: .; cdr3_length: 14; j_call: TRBJ2-3; cdr3_aa: CASTRGMSADTQYF
v_call: TRBV29-1; d_call: .; cdr3_length: 12; j_call: TRBJ1-2; cdr3_aa: CSVGGGAPGYTF
v_call: TRBV20-1; d_call: .; cdr3_length: 13; j_call: TRBJ2-1; cdr3_aa: CSAVPGHNNEQFF
v_call: TRBV11-2; d_call: .; cdr3_length: 13; j_call: TRBJ2-1; cdr3_aa: CASSLSVYNEQFF
v_call: TRBV10-3; d_call: .; cdr3_length: 15; j_call: TRBJ2-3; cdr3_aa: CAISEGARGTDTQYF
v_call: TRBV10-3; d_call: TRBD2; cdr3_length: 17; j_call: TRBJ2-5; cdr3_aa: CAISPKTSGGIKETQYF
v_call: TRBV5-1; d_call: .; cdr3_length: 12; j_call: TRBJ2-7; cdr3_aa: CASSLMGMEQYF
v_call: TRBV7-7; d_call: TRBD2; cdr3_length: 19; j_call: TRBJ2-5; cdr3_aa: CASSLTAQLAGGPVETQYF
v_call: TRBV5-1; d_call: .; cdr3_length: 14; j_call: TRBJ1-1; cdr3_aa: CASSFPDGGTEAFF
v_call: TRBV29-1; d_call: .; cdr3_length: 10; j_call: TRBJ1-4; cdr3_aa: CSVRNEKLFF
v_call: TRBV19; d_call: .; cdr3_length: 12; j_call: TRBJ2-5; cdr3_aa: CASSIGQETQYF
v_call: TRBV7-9; d_call: TRBD2; cdr3_length: 15; j_call: TRBJ2-1; cdr3_aa: CASSLRGGLYNEQFF
v_call: TRBV20-1; d_call: TRBD2; cdr3_length: 16; j_call: TRBJ2-1; cdr3_aa: CSARDGGGSFYNEQFF
v_call: TRBV18; d_call: .; cdr3_length: 16; j_call: TRBJ2-1; cdr3_aa: CASSRGLQGSYNEQFF